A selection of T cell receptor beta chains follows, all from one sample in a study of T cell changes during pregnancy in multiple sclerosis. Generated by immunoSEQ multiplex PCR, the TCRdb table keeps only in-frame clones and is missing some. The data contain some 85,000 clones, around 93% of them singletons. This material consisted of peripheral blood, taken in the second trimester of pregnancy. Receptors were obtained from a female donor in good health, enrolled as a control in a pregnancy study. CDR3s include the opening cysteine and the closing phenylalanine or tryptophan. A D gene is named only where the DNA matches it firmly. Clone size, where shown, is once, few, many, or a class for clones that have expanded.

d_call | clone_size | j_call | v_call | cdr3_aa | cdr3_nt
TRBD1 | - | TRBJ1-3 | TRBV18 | CASSPSQTGAGNTIYF | TGTGCCAGCTCACCGAGCCAGACAGGGGCTGGAAACACCATATATTTT
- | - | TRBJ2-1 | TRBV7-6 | CASSLVGTATPGGTYNEQFF | TGTGCCAGCAGCTTAGTTGGGACAGCTACACCGGGGGGGACATACAATGAGCAGTTCTTC
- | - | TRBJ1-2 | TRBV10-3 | CAINPWGENYGYTF | TGTGCCATCAACCCCTGGGGGGAGAACTATGGCTACACCTTC
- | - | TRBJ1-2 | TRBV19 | CASAMGQTYGYTF | TGTGCCAGTGCCATGGGACAAACCTATGGCTACACCTTC
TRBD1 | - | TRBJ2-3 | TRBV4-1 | CASSLQGGGQGGVDTQYF | TGCGCCAGCAGCCTCCAAGGGGGGGGACAGGGTGGTGTGGATACGCAGTATTTT
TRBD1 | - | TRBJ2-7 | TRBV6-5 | CASRQGEIAYEQYF | TGTGCCAGCAGACAGGGGGAAATAGCCTACGAGCAGTACTTC
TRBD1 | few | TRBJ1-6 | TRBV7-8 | CASSPIFDREPLHF | TGTGCCAGCAGCCCGATCTTCGACAGGGAACCCCTCCACTTT
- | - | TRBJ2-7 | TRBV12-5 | CASGATPYEQYF | TGTGCTAGTGGGGCAACCCCCTACGAGCAGTACTTC
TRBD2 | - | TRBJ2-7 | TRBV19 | CASSIEGGRIYEQYF | TGTGCCAGTAGTATAGAGGGGGGGAGAATTTACGAGCAGTACTTC
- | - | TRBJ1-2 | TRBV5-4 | CASSLDGGNYGYTF | TGTGCCAGCAGCTTGGATGGGGGGAACTATGGCTACACCTTC
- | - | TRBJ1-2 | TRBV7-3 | CASSLNRGNYGYTF | TGTGCCAGCAGCCTCAACCGAGGCAACTATGGCTACACCTTC
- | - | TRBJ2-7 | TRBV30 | CAWNTGVGYEQYF | TGTGCCTGGAACACGGGGGTGGGATACGAGCAGTACTTC
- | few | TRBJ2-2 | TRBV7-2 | CASSILLNTGELFF | TGTGCCAGCAGCATTCTACTGAACACCGGGGAGCTGTTTTTT
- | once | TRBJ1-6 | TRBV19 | CASSIDPLNSPLHF | TGTGCCAGTAGTATAGATCCCCTCAATTCACCCCTCCACTTT
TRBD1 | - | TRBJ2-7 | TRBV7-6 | CASSLGRTGFNEQYF | TGTGCCAGCAGCTTAGGCAGGACAGGCTTTAACGAGCAGTACTTC
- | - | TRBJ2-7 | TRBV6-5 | CASSRDRAYEQYF | TGTGCCAGCAGCCGCGACAGAGCCTACGAGCAGTACTTC
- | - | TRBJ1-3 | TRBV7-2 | CASSPPGGNTIYF | TGTGCCAGCAGCCCCCCCGGTGGAAACACCATATATTTT
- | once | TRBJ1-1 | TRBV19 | CASSISRQLSTEAFF | TGTGCCAGTAGTATATCCAGGCAACTCTCCACTGAAGCTTTCTTT
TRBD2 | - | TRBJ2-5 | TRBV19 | CASSARGGETQYF | TGTGCCAGTAGTGCGAGGGGAGGGGAGACCCAGTACTTC
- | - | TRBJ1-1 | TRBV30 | CAWSVGNTEAFF | TGTGCCTGGAGTGTCGGGAACACTGAAGCTTTCTTT
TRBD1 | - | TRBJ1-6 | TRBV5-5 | CASSWGTGDNSPLHF | TGTGCCAGCAGCTGGGGGACAGGAGATAATTCACCCCTCCACTTT
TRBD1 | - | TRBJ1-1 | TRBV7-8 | CASSLEGGSRNTEAFF | TGTGCCAGCAGCTTAGAAGGGGGCTCTCGGAACACTGAAGCTTTCTTT
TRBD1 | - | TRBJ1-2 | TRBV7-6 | CASSLSLTGTAYGYTF | TGTGCCAGCAGCTTATCCCTCACCGGGACAGCATATGGCTACACCTTC
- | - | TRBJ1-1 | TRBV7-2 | CASSPNPLGQYKSEAFF | TGTGCCAGCAGCCCTAACCCGCTCGGACAGTATAAGTCTGAAGCTTTCTTT
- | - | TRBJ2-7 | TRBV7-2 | CASSRSPSSYEQYF | TGTGCCAGCAGTAGGAGCCCGAGCTCCTACGAGCAGTACTTC
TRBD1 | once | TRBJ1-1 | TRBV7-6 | CASSKTGVTEAFF | TGTGCCAGCAGCAAAACAGGGGTGACTGAAGCTTTCTTT
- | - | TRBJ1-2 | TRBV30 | CAWSQGSSKRNYGYTF | TGTGCCTGGAGTCAGGGATCCAGTAAGAGGAACTATGGCTACACCTTC
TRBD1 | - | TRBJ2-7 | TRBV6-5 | CASSFGTGDYEQYF | TGTGCCAGCAGTTTCGGGACAGGGGACTACGAGCAGTACTTC
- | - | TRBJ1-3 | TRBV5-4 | CASSLAIAGRLGNTIYF | TGTGCCAGCAGCTTGGCAATTGCGGGACGCCTGGGAAACACCATATATTTT
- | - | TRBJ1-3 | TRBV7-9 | CASSLTGENAYGNTIYF | TGTGCCAGCAGCCTCACGGGGGAGAACGCTTACGGAAACACCATATATTTT
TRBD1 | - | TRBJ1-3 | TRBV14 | CASSQGQGPFAIYF | TGTGCCAGCAGCCAAGGACAGGGACCTTTTGCCATATATTTT
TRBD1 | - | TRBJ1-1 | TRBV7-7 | CASSLNDRGGTEAFF | TGTGCTAGCAGCTTAAATGACAGGGGGGGAACTGAAGCTTTCTTT
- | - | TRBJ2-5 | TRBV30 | CAWSYSRQETQYF | TGTGCCTGGAGTTACTCCAGGCAAGAGACCCAGTACTTC
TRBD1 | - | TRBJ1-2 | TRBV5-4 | CASSLYSYRGPYGYTF | TGTGCCAGCAGCTTATACTCCTACAGGGGGCCCTATGGCTACACCTTC
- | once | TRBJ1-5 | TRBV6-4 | CASRRVAGGNQPQHF | TGTGCCAGCCGCCGCGTGGCAGGTGGCAATCAGCCCCAGCATTTT
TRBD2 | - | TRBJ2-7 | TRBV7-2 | CASWGPTSGASYEQYF | TGTGCCAGTTGGGGCCCCACTAGCGGGGCCTCCTACGAGCAGTACTTC
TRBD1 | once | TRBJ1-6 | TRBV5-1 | CASSPDRGGNNSPLHF | TGCGCCAGCAGCCCCGACAGGGGGGGGAATAATTCACCCCTCCACTTT
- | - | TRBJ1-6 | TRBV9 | CASSVGGVEDNSPLHF | TGTGCCAGCAGCGTAGGCGGGGTGGAAGATAATTCACCCCTCCACTTT
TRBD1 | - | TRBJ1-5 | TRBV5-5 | CASSLTGQGRQPQHF | TGTGCCAGCAGCTTGACCGGACAGGGGCGGCAGCCCCAGCATTTT
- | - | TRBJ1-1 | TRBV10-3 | CAISERERNTEAFF | TGTGCCATCAGTGAGCGGGAAAGGAACACTGAAGCTTTCTTT
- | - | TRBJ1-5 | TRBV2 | CASSDQKYSNQPQHF | TGTGCCAGCAGTGACCAGAAATATAGCAATCAGCCCCAGCATTTT
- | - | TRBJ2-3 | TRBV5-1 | CASSLDRPSTDTQYF | TGCGCCAGCAGCTTGGACAGACCTAGCACAGATACGCAGTATTTT
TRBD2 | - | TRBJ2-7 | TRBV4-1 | CASSQEGSGGSYEQYF | TGCGCCAGCAGCCAAGAGGGGAGCGGGGGGTCCTACGAGCAGTACTTC
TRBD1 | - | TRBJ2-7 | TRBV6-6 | CASSYSPQGQGAQEYF | TGTGCCAGCAGTTACAGCCCCCAGGGGCAGGGGGCCCAAGAGTACTTC
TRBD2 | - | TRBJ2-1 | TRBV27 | CASTQGTSGASSYNEQFF | TGTGCCAGCACTCAGGGTACTAGCGGGGCCTCCTCCTACAATGAGCAGTTCTTC